Sequencing of this TCR beta chain was carried out in a study of cytomegalovirus exposure and HLA in healthy donors. The PCR was carried out with 60 Vbeta primers and 13 Jbeta primers. Sequencing used immunoSEQ multiplex PCR; TCRdb keeps in-frame clones, though not all of them. This table holds about 120,000 clones, about 80% found once. Germline V gene sequence: CDR1 MDHEN, CDR2 SYDVKM. V lost 1 base and J lost 6, with 9 bases in between. This CDR3 has 13 residues. Study-level points and caveats: Later analysis demonstrated an association between a missense DCLRE1C variant and TCR beta V- and J-gene trimming. DRB1 had the most TCR associations and HLA-C the fewest, a later analysis found, with rates varying by HLA locus.

Comment on this clone: Its antigen remains unknown.

This TCR came from a woman aged 45 to 65 in good health and CMV-seronegative. The sequencing input was PBMCs. The gene calls are TRBV28 and TRBJ1-2; TRBD1 is a possible D gene (5 bases). The CDR3 sequence is CASSLSGRHGYTF. CDR3 coding DNA: TGTGCCAGCAGTTTATCAGGGCGCCATGGCTACACCTTC.